This T cell receptor beta chain originates from a study of OX40 agonist ivuxolimab in advanced cancers. The study, taken as a whole, reports: At 0.1 to 3.0 mg/kg and by week 6, CD4+ and CD8+ T cells in the blood had expanded clonally.

Trimming shortened V by 5 bases and J by 8 bases, and 16 bases separated the two germline ends. CDR1 and CDR2 (germline): SGHTA, FQGNSA. CDR3 length: 14 amino acids. With respect to this clone: Its antigen is currently unknown.

Sequenced by immunoSEQ multiplex PCR; TCRdb stores in-frame clones only, minus some. Found here are some 85,000 clones, roughly 90% of them singletons; the top ten hold 2% to 2.5%. The genes are TRBV7-2 and TRBJ2-4; unclear D gene. The TCR originated in an adult with an advanced solid tumor such as melanoma, head and neck, liver or kidney cancer. The sequenced sample was CD4+ or CD8+ T cells sorted from blood, obtained in a trial of the OX40 agonist ivuxolimab. CDR3 DNA: TGTGCCAGCAGCCCAGGCAGGTATTCGGACATTCAGTACTTC. Its protein product is CASSPGRYSDIQYF. Full variable domain (outside the CDR3, taken from reference TRBV7-2 and TRBJ2-4): GAGVSQSPSNKVTEKGKDVELRCDPISGHTALYWYRQSLGQGLEFLIYFQGNSAPDKSGLPSDRFSAERTGGSVSTLTIQRTQQEDSAVYLCASSPGRYSDIQYFGAGTRLSVL.